The 10 T cell receptor beta chains reported below all come from one sample, sequenced in a study of blood T cell repertoires in COVID-19. Here immunoSEQ multiplex PCR was the method, and the copy in TCRdb shows in-frame clones only, minus some. The sample contains 130,000 to 150,000 clones, roughly 82% of which appear only once. Material for sequencing was peripheral blood. These receptors all stem from a human donor with acute or convalescent COVID-19. The donor label of this sample is uncertain.

The V gene is TRBV30, the J gene TRBJ2-3, with TRBD1 matching 8 bases. The CDR3 runs 11 residues. After removal of 1 base from V and 13 bases from J, the junction contained 4 bases not matched to a gene. The germline V gene has CDR1 GTSNPN and CDR2 SVGIG (reference sequence). The CDR3 DNA follows: TGTGCCTGGAGTGAGGGACAGGTGGAGTATTTT. Its protein product is CAWSEGQVEYF. Looking up the rest from reference TRBV30 and TRBJ2-3 gives the full variable domain: SQTIHQWPATLVQPVGSPLSLECTVEGTSNPNLYWYRQAAGRGLQLLFYSVGIGQISSEVPQNLSASRPQDRQFILSSKKLLLSDSGFYLCAWSEGQVEYFGPGTRLTVL.

The chain joins TRBV2 to TRBJ1-1, with 7 nucleotides matching TRBD1. CDR1 is SNHLY, CDR2 FYNNEI, per germline. The length of the CDR3 is 11 residues. V lost 5 bases, J lost 9 bases, and 3 bases stayed unmatched. CDR3 protein: CASSLQGKAFF. CDR3 nucleotides: TGTGCCAGCAGTCTACAGGGGAAAGCTTTCTTT.

The chain combines TRBV5-1 with TRBJ2-2; perhaps TRBD1 as D (6 bases). The CDR3 totals 15 residues. V lost 5 bases and J lost 1, with 12 bases in between. The germline V gene has CDR1 SGHRS and CDR2 YFSETQ. The CDR3 sequence is CASSPTQGNTGELFF. The CDR3 DNA sequence: TGCGCCAGCAGTCCGACACAGGGGAACACCGGGGAGCTGTTTTTT.

This sequence joins TRBV3-1 (or the pseudogene TRBV3-2) and TRBJ2-1; 13 bases match TRBD2. The V gene end was trimmed by 1 base and the J gene end by 2 bases; junction bases not matched to a gene: 2. The CDR3 totals 17 residues. Germline values: CDR1 LGHDT, CDR2 YNNKEL (reference sequence). The CDR3 DNA reads TGTGCCAGCAGCCAAGGACTAGCGGGGGGAACCTACAATGAGCAGTTCTTC. It translates to CASSQGLAGGTYNEQFF.

J is TRBJ1-2 and V is TRBV4-3; 10 nucleotides agree with TRBD1. Germline V gives CDR1 LGHNA, CDR2 YSLEER. With V trimmed by 4 bases and J by 8 bases, 7 bases remained unmatched. The CDR3 consists of 14 residues. The CDR3 spells CASSPGDRGGGYTF. The CDR3 nucleotides are TGCGCCAGCAGCCCGGGGGACAGGGGCGGCGGCTACACCTTC.

The genes are TRBV7-2 and TRBJ2-3; 7 nucleotides match TRBD2. Germline V lookup: CDR1 SGHTA, CDR2 FQGNSA. The CDR3 has 17 residues. V dropped 0 bases and J dropped 2; count of bases not matched to a gene: 8. CDR3 in amino acids: CASSLARASGVTDTQYF. CDR3 sequence (DNA): TGTGCCAGCAGCTTAGCGAGGGCCAGCGGGGTCACAGATACGCAGTATTTT.

J is TRBJ2-7 and V is TRBV4-1; 10 bases line up with TRBD1. The CDR3 sequence is 15 residues long. The junction had 7 bases not matched to a gene; V was cut back by 3 bases and J by 5 bases. The germline gives CDR1 MGHRA, CDR2 YSYEKL. The CDR3 protein is CASSQAPTGGNEQYF. The CDR3 nucleotides read TGCGCCAGCAGCCAGGCTCCGACAGGGGGCAACGAGCAGTACTTC.

The rearrangement joins TRBV19 to TRBJ2-1; 8 nucleotides agree with TRBD1. Germline V gene data show CDR1 as LNHDA and CDR2 as SQIVND (reference sequence). This CDR3 region has 15 residues. Germline trimming cut 4 bases from V and 4 bases from J; bases unmatched to any gene: 6. CDR3 region: CASSTRQGIYNEQFF. The CDR3 nucleotides are TGTGCCAGTAGTACCCGACAGGGGATATACAATGAGCAGTTCTTC.

This chain connects TRBV27 to TRBJ1-2; 8 bases are a match to TRBD1. The CDR3 contains 13 residues. V lost 2 bases, J lost 8 bases, and 4 bases stayed unmatched. Germline V gene lookup returns CDR1 MNHEY and CDR2 SMNVEV (reference sequence). As DNA, the CDR3 is TGTGCCAGCAGTTTAATATCAGGGGGCGGCTACACCTTC. Its protein is CASSLISGGGYTF.

CDR3 sequence reads: CASSQDGAGGRYGYTF. The CDR3, as DNA: TGCGCCAGCAGCCAAGATGGGGCAGGGGGAAGGTATGGCTACACCTTC. The chain couples TRBV4-3 to TRBJ1-2; TRBD1 matches at 7 bases. Germline CDR1 is LGHNA and CDR2 is YSLEER. J gave up 5 bases and V 0 bases, and 9 bases lay outside the gene matches. This CDR3 is 16 amino acids long.